The 16 T cell receptor beta chains reported below all come from one sample, sequenced in a study of T cell responses to AZD1222 COVID-19 vaccine. The repertoire was sequenced with immunoSEQ multiplex PCR; TCRdb's copy has only in-frame clones and lacks some. The sample yields 150,000 to 200,000 clones, more than 90% seen once. Sequenced material: peripheral blood, taken 28 days after the second dose of the MenACWY control vaccine. The receptors were sampled from an adult who received the MenACWY meningococcal vaccine as a control.

This chain links TRBV9 with TRBJ2-1; D may be TRBD1 or TRBD2 (5 bases each). V lost 0 bases, J lost 8 bases, and 12 bases lay in between. From germline, CDR1 is SGDLS and CDR2 YYNGEE. This CDR3 is built from 14 residues. The CDR3 DNA reads as TGTGCCAGCAGCGTAGGACTAACGGGGCATGAGCAGTTCTTC. It yields the protein CASSVGLTGHEQFF.

V and J are TRBV5-1 and TRBJ1-1, with D possibly being TRBD1 (5 bases). Germline CDR1 is SGHRS and CDR2 is YFSETQ. Trimming shortened V by 3 bases and J by 0 bases, and 9 bases separated the two germline ends. This CDR3 region has 14 residues. CDR3 protein: CASSSGTLNTEAFF. DNA of the CDR3: TGCGCCAGCAGCTCCGGGACCTTGAACACTGAAGCTTTCTTT.

The chain couples TRBV16 to TRBJ1-5; TRBD1 is a possible D gene (6 bases). There are 15 residues in the CDR3. CDR1 KGHSY and CDR2 FQNENV come from the germline V gene. The germline V and J ends were trimmed by 4 bases and 6 bases, with 16 bases remaining between them. CDR3 in amino acids: CASSLYRVSGQPQHF. The CDR3 DNA reads as TGTGCCAGCAGCCTCTACAGGGTAAGCGGTCAGCCCCAGCATTTT. The full variable domain, in which reference TRBV16 and TRBJ1-5 provide the parts outside the CDR3, is GEEVAQTPKHLVRGEGQKAKLYCAPIKGHSYVFWYQQVLKNEFKFLISFQNENVFDETGMPKERFSAKCLPNSPCSLEIQATKLEDSAVYFCASSLYRVSGQPQHFGDGTRLSIL.

V usage is TRBV10-2 and J usage is TRBJ1-1, with 9 bases fitting TRBD1. With 6 bases clipped from V and 5 bases from J, the junction kept 13 bases outside the gene matches. Per the germline V gene, CDR1 is WSHSY and CDR2 is SAAADI. The CDR3 sequence is 16 residues long. The DNA of the CDR3 is TGCGCCAGCAGGGACAGGGGAGCCCAGGGGGGTACTGAAGCTTTCTTT. It yields the protein CASRDRGAQGGTEAFF.

The chain has TRBV10-3 and TRBJ2-7, with TRBD1 as a possible D gene (6 bases). The CDR3 has 12 amino acids. CDR1 is ENHRY and CDR2 is SYGVKD in the germline V gene. Trimming removed 9 bases at V and 2 bases at J, with 11 bases between. In DNA, the CDR3 is TGTGCCATTCGGGACATGGCCTACGAGCAGTACTTC. This encodes CAIRDMAYEQYF.

The J gene is TRBJ2-7, the V gene TRBV12-3 or TRBV12-4; TRBD2 aligns across 9 bases. The CDR3 length is 13 residues. V trimming: 3 bases; J trimming: 7 bases; junction bases outside the gene matches: 4. The chain's CDR3 is CASSLGLAGEQYF. The CDR3 DNA reads TGTGCCAGCAGTTTGGGACTAGCCGGGGAGCAGTACTTC.

The J gene is TRBJ1-5, the V gene TRBV6-2 or TRBV6-3; TRBD1 is a possible D gene (5 bases). V lost 5 bases and J lost 0, with 17 bases in between. Germline CDR1 is MNHEY and CDR2 is SVGEGT. The length of the CDR3 is 17 residues. The chain's CDR3 is CASSRSIQGYSNQPQHF. For the CDR3, the DNA is TGTGCCAGCAGTCGTTCGATCCAGGGTTATAGCAATCAGCCCCAGCATTTT.

This chain connects TRBV5-5 to TRBJ1-1; 7 positions agree with TRBD1. The germline CDR1 and CDR2 sequences are SGHKS and YYEKEE (reference sequence). This CDR3 has 13 residues. V was pared by 3 bases and J by 1 base, with 0 bases of the junction left unmatched. The CDR3 sequence is CASSWDRNTEAFF. DNA for the CDR3: TGTGCCAGCAGCTGGGACAGGAACACTGAAGCTTTCTTT.

The chain couples TRBV10-3 to TRBJ2-2; D possibly corresponds to TRBD2 (6 bases). The CDR3 loop spans 13 amino acids. V shed 6 bases and J shed 5 bases, with 10 bases lying between them. The germline gives CDR1 ENHRY, CDR2 SYGVKD. The CDR3 nucleotides are TGTGCCATCAGATTGGGGGGTACCGGGGAGCTGTTTTTT. Protein sequence: CAIRLGGTGELFF.

The chain combines TRBV7-8 with TRBJ2-1; D possibly corresponds to TRBD2 (5 bases). Trimming removed 5 bases at V and 7 bases at J, with 18 bases between. The CDR3 loop spans 15 amino acids. CDR1 SGHVS and CDR2 FQNEAQ come from the germline V gene. CDR3 in amino acids: CASSVSPILGNEQFF. DNA for the CDR3: TGTGCCAGCAGCGTGAGCCCGATACTAGGGAATGAGCAGTTCTTC.

The chain employs TRBV24-1 and TRBJ2-5; D is unresolved. This CDR3 is 14 amino acids long. The germline V gene encodes CDR1 KGHDR and CDR2 SFDVKD. V lost 6 bases and J 2 bases, leaving 12 bases between the germline ends. This CDR3 reads CATSYGQAQETQYF. The CDR3 bases are TGTGCCACCAGTTATGGGCAGGCACAAGAGACCCAGTACTTC.

This sequence joins TRBV9 and TRBJ1-1; D gene uncertain. CDR3 size: 14 residues. V shed 0 bases and J shed 1 base, with 7 bases lying between them. Per germline, CDR1 SGDLS and CDR2 YYNGEE. The CDR3 spells CASSVAPGNTEAFF. The DNA of the CDR3 is TGTGCCAGCAGCGTAGCTCCGGGGAACACTGAAGCTTTCTTT.

The chain has TRBV9 and TRBJ1-1, with D possibly matching TRBD1 (5 bases). CDR3 length: 14 residues. V was shortened by 3 bases and J by 4 bases, with 13 bases between the two germline ends. CDR1 and CDR2 from the germline V gene are SGDLS and YYNGEE. CDR3 nucleotide sequence: TGTGCCAGCAGCGGTCCGGGACGCTCCACTGAAGCTTTCTTT. Translating gives CASSGPGRSTEAFF. Combining the CDR3 with reference TRBV9 and TRBJ1-1 gives the whole variable domain DSGVTQTPKHLITATGQRVTLRCSPRSGDLSVYWYQQSLDQGLQFLIQYYNGEERAKGNILERFSAQQFPDLHSELNLSSLELGDSALYFCASSGPGRSTEAFFGQGTRLTVV.

This clone was counted only a few times. J is TRBJ2-2 and V is TRBV5-3, with D possibly matching TRBD1 (5 bases). TRBV5-3 is placed among ORFs of uncertain function. The CDR3 has 16 residues. The V end was cut by 9 bases, the J end by 3 bases, with 21 bases between. The CDR3 DNA reads as TGTGCCATACCACAGGACGGGCGCCCGGACACCGGGGAGCTGTTTTTT. Translation gives CAIPQDGRPDTGELFF.

The chain uses TRBV27 and TRBJ1-4, with a tentative D call TRBD1 (5 bases). The CDR3 loop spans 14 amino acids. Deletions cut 7 bases from V and 6 bases from J, with 15 bases between. Germline V gene sequence: CDR1 MNHEY, CDR2 SMNVEV (reference sequence). The CDR3 nucleotides are TGTGCCAGCACCCCGAGGCAGGGAGATGAAAAACTGTTTTTT. Translation: CASTPRQGDEKLFF.

This chain uses TRBV27 with TRBJ1-5; D ambiguous. The CDR3 sequence is 15 residues long. V was cut by 7 bases and J by 0 bases, with 13 bases left in between. Germline lookup yields CDR1 MNHEY and CDR2 SMNVEV (reference sequence). The CDR3 nucleotides are TGTGCCAGCAAGTGGAGCGACACTAGCAATCAGCCCCAGCATTTT. Amino acid sequence: CASKWSDTSNQPQHF.